This entry lists 28 T cell receptor beta chains sequenced from one sample in a study of metastatic and nonmetastatic thyroid tumors. Each patient came to thyroid surgery without any prior treatment (of any kind). TCRdb recomputed clones from the PCR reads via MiXCR. This sample has 9,000 or so clones; around 15% occur once, and the top ten carry 5.7%. Specimen: blood. Source of these receptors: a female donor with papillary thyroid cancer or a benign thyroid nodule (not recorded which). Some clones in this sample may be carry-over from other donors' samples.

This clone is categorized as medium-sized. Other DNA sequences in the same sample also yield this CDR3. The rearrangement links TRBV6-1 to TRBJ2-7; D is undetermined. Germline CDR1 is MNHNS and CDR2 is SASEGT. This CDR3 comprises 11 residues. V was trimmed by 10 bases and J by 3 bases, leaving 10 bases between them. CDR3 protein: CANYYNYEQYF. The CDR3 DNA follows: TGTGCCAATTATTACAACTACGAGCAGTACTTC.

This clone rates as medium-sized. This chain connects TRBV19 to TRBJ1-5; D gene unclear. The CDR3 covers 12 residues. Trimming shortened V by 2 bases and J by 7 bases, and 6 bases separated the two germline ends. Germline CDR1 and CDR2: LNHDA and SQIVND (reference sequence). The CDR3 loop is CASSITKQPQHF. CDR3 DNA sequence: TGTGCCAGTAGTATAACTAAGCAGCCCCAGCATTTT.

The J gene is TRBJ1-6, the V gene TRBV5-1; D gene uncertain. The length of the CDR3 is 15 residues. V lost 0 bases and J lost 1, with 5 bases in between. Per the germline V gene, CDR1 is SGHRS and CDR2 is YFSETQ. The CDR3 DNA reads as TGCGCCAGCAGCTTGGGGTCGTCCTATAATTCACCCCTCCACTTT. As protein: CASSLGSSYNSPLHF.

This clone has just a few counts. A much larger clone lies one base from this, so it may be a read error. The chain carries TRBV7-9 and TRBJ1-1, with D perhaps TRBD1 (5 bases). The CDR3 runs 15 residues. V was trimmed by 3 bases and J by 5 bases, leaving 16 bases between them. The germline gives CDR1 SEHNR, CDR2 FQNEAQ (reference sequence). This chain's CDR3 is CASSLGGTLDTEAFF. The CDR3 DNA reads TGTGCCAGCAGCTTGGGAGGGACTTTGGATACTGAAGCTTTCTTT.

This clone is judged medium-sized. V and J are TRBV6-1 and TRBJ2-1, with 7 positions matching TRBD1. From germline, CDR1 is MNHNS and CDR2 SASEGT. V shed 5 bases and J 4 bases; nucleotides not matched to a gene: 5. The CDR3 spans 14 residues. The CDR3 is CASSWGQKYNEQFF. CDR3 DNA: TGTGCCAGCAGTTGGGGACAGAAGTACAATGAGCAGTTCTTC.

By sample fraction, this clone is medium-sized. The rearrangement uses TRBV5-1 and TRBJ2-2; a possible D gene is TRBD2 (5 bases). The germline CDR1 and CDR2 sequences are SGHRS and YFSETQ. CDR3 length: 15 amino acids. V shed 1 base and J shed 2 bases, with 9 bases lying between them. The CDR3 coding sequence is TGCGCCAGCAGCTTGAGAGGAGGTAACACCGGGGAGCTGTTTTTT. It encodes CASSLRGGNTGELFF.

In its sample, this clone was seen a few times. In this CDR3 the conserved last residue, phenylalanine or tryptophan, is missing, so a read error is likely. This chain links TRBV15 with TRBJ2-5; D is unclear. The CDR3 extends over 15 amino acids. Per the germline V gene, CDR1 is LNHNV and CDR2 is YYDKDF (reference sequence). CDR3 DNA sequence: TGTGACGTCGCCCAATCTAGGCGTACGGAAGAGACCCAGTACTTA. Protein: CDVAQSRRTEETQYL.

With respect to this clone: At one end the junction does not follow the germline gene, possibly because of a read error. This rearrangement joins TRBV4-1 to TRBJ2-2; 9 positions agree with TRBD1. The CDR3 contains 17 residues. In germline, CDR1 is MGHRA, CDR2 YSYEKL. CDR3 in DNA: TGCGCCAGCAGCCAAGAAACAACAGGGGGCGTCAGCGGGGATCTGTTTTTT. It encodes CASSQETTGGVSGDLFF.

The CDR3 loop reads CASSRRYNEQFF. For the CDR3, the DNA is TGTGCCAGCAGCCGTAGATACAATGAGCAGTTCTTC. This rearrangement joins TRBV11-3 to TRBJ2-1; no clear D gene. Deletions cut 5 bases from V and 4 bases from J, with 6 bases between. This CDR3 spans 12 amino acids. Germline CDR1 is SGHNT and CDR2 is YENEEA.

This clone showed up many times. One end of the junction does not line up with germline, which may come from a read error. V is TRBV6-2 or TRBV6-3 and J is TRBJ2-1; 9 bases are a match to TRBD2. Germline V lookup: CDR1 MNHEY, CDR2 SVGEGT. The CDR3 loop spans 17 amino acids. The CDR3 DNA follows: TGTGCCAGCAGTTACTCGACCCCTAGCGGGATATACAAGGAGCAGTTCTTC. This gives the protein CASSYSTPSGIYKEQFF.

By share, this clone counts as medium-sized (0.01 to 0.1%). V is TRBV6-1 and J is TRBJ2-1; D unclear. This CDR3 spans 15 amino acids. Trimming removed 0 bases at V and 0 bases at J, with 6 bases between. CDR1 is MNHNS and CDR2 is SASEGT in the germline V gene. CDR3 coding DNA: TGTGCCAGCAGTGAAGCCTCGGGCTCCTACAATGAGCAGTTCTTC. Encoded protein: CASSEASGSYNEQFF.

V gene TRBV24-1 combines with J gene TRBJ2-7; D may match TRBD1 or TRBD2 (5 bases each). V shed 9 bases and J shed 7 bases, with 15 bases lying between them. The CDR3 runs 12 residues. Germline CDR1 is KGHDR and CDR2 is SFDVKD. The CDR3 coding sequence is TGTGCCACCGGGGACGTTACGGGGGAGCAGTACTTC. It translates to CATGDVTGEQYF.

The rearrangement uses TRBV6-1 and TRBJ2-6; D unresolved. CDR1 and CDR2 from the germline V gene are MNHNS and SASEGT. The CDR3 runs to 15 residues. V lost 8 bases and J lost 0, with 11 bases in between. This CDR3 reads CASGNHPSGANVLTF. The DNA of the CDR3 is TGTGCCAGCGGCAACCATCCCTCTGGGGCCAACGTCCTGACTTTC.

This clone was counted only a few times. V usage is TRBV2 and J usage is TRBJ2-5; D not resolved. Germline assignment: CDR1 SNHLY and CDR2 FYNNEI. The CDR3 totals 13 residues. V lost 7 bases, J lost 5 bases, and 14 bases lay in between. CDR3 bases: TGTGCCAGCAATGAGGTCCACGGGGAGACCCAGTACTTC. Translated, it gives CASNEVHGETQYF.

This clone rates as medium-sized. This chain joins TRBV28 and TRBJ2-7; 7 bases are shared with TRBD1. The CDR3 covers 14 residues. Germline loops: CDR1 MDHEN, CDR2 SYDVKM. Losses at the gene ends were 3 bases for V and 4 bases for J; bases not matched to a gene: 6. CDR3 residues: CASSLAGTEYEQYF. The CDR3 nucleotides read TGTGCCAGCAGTTTGGCCGGGACAGAATACGAGCAGTACTTC.

V usage is TRBV19 and J usage is TRBJ2-5, with 7 positions matching TRBD2. Germline V gives CDR1 LNHDA, CDR2 SQIVND (reference sequence). Trimming cost V 4 bases and J 4 bases; bases outside gene matches: 9. The CDR3 has 15 residues. The CDR3 nucleotides are TGTGCCAGTAGTAGGTCTAGCGGTTGGGGAGAGACCCAGTACTTC. Its protein is CASSRSSGWGETQYF.

This clone has more than one count but fewer than ten. The gene calls are TRBV6-6 and TRBJ1-2; 8 nucleotides match TRBD1. Trimming took 4 bases from V and 0 from J; bases not matched to a gene: 13. Germline lookup yields CDR1 MNHNY and CDR2 SVGAGI (reference sequence). The length of the CDR3 is 18 residues. The CDR3 sequence is CASSSTGTGPSTNYGYTF. The CDR3 nucleotides read TGTGCCAGCAGTTCAACCGGGACAGGTCCATCCACTAACTATGGCTACACCTTC.

This clone was seen ten or more times. A much larger clone is a single base away; this may be a read error. This sequence joins TRBV6-1 and TRBJ1-1; a possible D gene is TRBD1 (5 bases). In germline, CDR1 is MNHNS, CDR2 SASEGT. The CDR3 runs 11 residues. This CDR3 is CASREGTVVSF. The CDR3 coding sequence is TGTGCCAGCAGAGAAGGGACGGTGGTGTCCTTT.

The J gene is TRBJ1-6, the V gene TRBV11-3; D gene ambiguous. Germline V lookup: CDR1 SGHNT, CDR2 YENEEA. Trimming took off 3 bases at V and 8 bases at J, with 11 bases between the two ends. The CDR3 contains 14 residues. The CDR3 sequence: CASSFNGRDSPLHF. The DNA of the CDR3 is TGTGCCAGCAGCTTCAACGGAAGGGATTCACCCCTCCACTTT.

The CDR3 loop is CSAIGLCGGKEQFF. The DNA of the CDR3 is TGCAGTGCTATAGGTCTTTGCGGGGGGAAGGAGCAGTTCTTC. The chain is built from TRBV20-1 and TRBJ2-1, with TRBD2 matching 8 bases. The V gene's germline CDR1 is DFQATT and CDR2 SNEGSKA (reference sequence). The CDR3 spans 14 residues. With 4 bases clipped from V and 10 bases from J, the junction kept 12 bases outside the gene matches.

This clone is medium-sized by share. CDR3 DNA sequence: TGTGCCAGTAGCATTAGGGGGGCTGGAAACACCATATATTTT. Protein product: CASSIRGAGNTIYF. This chain links TRBV19 with TRBJ1-3, with TRBD1 as a possible D gene (6 bases). V shed 6 bases and J shed 2 bases, with 11 bases lying between them. This CDR3 has 14 amino acids. Germline V gene sequence: CDR1 LNHDA, CDR2 SQIVND (reference sequence).

This clone was found many times. The chain links TRBV4-1 to TRBJ1-3; no reliable D call. V was shortened by 3 bases and J by 4 bases, with 10 bases between the two germline ends. The CDR3 spans 14 residues. Germline V gene sequence: CDR1 MGHRA, CDR2 YSYEKL. The CDR3 region has the DNA TGCGCCAGCAGCCAGGGAACGCCGGGAAACACCATATATTTT. Its protein product is CASSQGTPGNTIYF.

There are many counts of this clone. This rearrangement joins TRBV20-1 to TRBJ2-1, with D unresolved. Per the germline V gene, CDR1 is DFQATT and CDR2 is SNEGSKA (reference sequence). The length of the CDR3 is 14 residues. Trimming removed 3 bases from V and 0 bases from J, with 9 bases in between. The CDR3: CSASSPSSYNEQFF. The CDR3 nucleotides read TGCAGTGCTAGTTCTCCGAGCTCCTACAATGAGCAGTTCTTC.

By share, this clone ranks as medium-sized. This rearrangement joins TRBV20-1 to TRBJ1-1, with D perhaps TRBD1 (5 bases). Trimming took 6 bases from V and 5 from J, leaving 13 bases between them. The germline V gene has CDR1 DFQATT and CDR2 SNEGSKA (reference sequence). This CDR3 comprises 12 residues. CDR3 nucleotide sequence: TGCAGTGCCGCACAGGTTCCGACTGAAGCTTTCTTT. Translating it yields CSAAQVPTEAFF.

The rearrangement uses TRBV7-2 and TRBJ2-3; D tentatively reads TRBD1 or TRBD2 (6 bases each). The length of the CDR3 is 13 residues. The germline V gene has CDR1 SGHTA and CDR2 FQGNSA. The V end was cut by 7 bases, the J end by 5 bases, with 13 bases between. As DNA, the CDR3 is TGTGCCAGCATAGGCGGGACAAAAGATACGCAGTATTTT. This encodes CASIGGTKDTQYF.

This clone was observed a few times. One base away lies a much larger clone, so this may be a sequencing read error. The V call is TRBV6-1, the J call TRBJ2-1; D unclear. V was pared by 5 bases and J by 2 bases, with 13 bases between. Germline V CDR1 and CDR2: MNHNS, SASEGT. The CDR3 totals 15 residues. This CDR3 is CASSTVAVTYNEQFF. CDR3 bases: TGTGCCAGCAGTACCGTGGCGGTGACCTACAATGAGCAGTTCTTC.

This clone is categorized as medium-sized (0.01 to 0.1%). The V gene is TRBV12-3 or TRBV12-4, the J gene TRBJ1-1; a weak D match, TRBD1 (5 bases). The V gene lost 4 bases and the J gene lost 4 bases, with 16 bases spanning the gap. This CDR3 has 15 amino acids. The CDR3, as DNA: TGTGCCAGCAGTTACGGGGCGGGTTTGGGCACTGAAGCTTTCTTT. This codes for CASSYGAGLGTEAFF.

This chain links TRBV24-1 with TRBJ2-5; 7 positions match TRBD2. The CDR3 totals 11 residues. J lost 7 bases, V lost 5 bases, and 0 bases had no gene match. Germline V gene lookup returns CDR1 KGHDR and CDR2 SFDVKD. CDR3 DNA: TGTGCCACCAGTGGCGGGGGGACCCAGTACTTC. Its translation: CATSGGGTQYF.